What follows is one TCR beta chain and its context. The method was immunoSEQ multiplex PCR; TCRdb's version includes in-frame clones alone and lacks a portion of them. The sample comprises a few hundred thousand clones, roughly 85% of which are singletons, and roughly 0.83% rests with the top ten. The germline V gene has CDR1 MNHEY and CDR2 SMNVEV (reference sequence). The CDR3 sequence is 19 residues long. The V gene end was trimmed by 7 bases and the J gene end by 2 bases; junction bases not matched to a gene: 12. This sample was taken from a study of cytomegalovirus exposure and HLA in healthy donors.

This sequence originates from a woman aged 18-30 years in good health and CMV-seronegative. Sequenced input: PBMCs. The genes are TRBV27 and TRBJ2-2, with 14 bases matching TRBD2. The CDR3 loop reads CASKSIGLAGGPNTGELFF. CDR3 nucleotides: TGTGCCAGCAAATCCATTGGACTAGCGGGGGGACCCAACACCGGGGAGCTGTTTTTT.